This T cell receptor beta chain emerged from a study of cytomegalovirus exposure and HLA in healthy donors. In germline, CDR1 is MNHNS, CDR2 SASEGT. J was trimmed by 6 bases and V by 8 bases; bases with no gene match: 10. This CDR3 region has 13 residues. This table comes from immunoSEQ multiplex PCR, and its TCRdb copy is limited to in-frame clones, with some not included. The table lists 150,000 to 200,000 clones, more than 75% of them singletons. Sequencing was carried out using PBMCs. The chain carries TRBV6-1 and TRBJ2-7, with TRBD2 matching over 7 bases. The sequence was obtained from a woman younger than 35 in good health and CMV-seronegative. In nucleotides, the CDR3 is TGTGCCAGCTTCGGCCTAGCGGTGATCGAGCAGTACTTC. Protein product: CASFGLAVIEQYF.